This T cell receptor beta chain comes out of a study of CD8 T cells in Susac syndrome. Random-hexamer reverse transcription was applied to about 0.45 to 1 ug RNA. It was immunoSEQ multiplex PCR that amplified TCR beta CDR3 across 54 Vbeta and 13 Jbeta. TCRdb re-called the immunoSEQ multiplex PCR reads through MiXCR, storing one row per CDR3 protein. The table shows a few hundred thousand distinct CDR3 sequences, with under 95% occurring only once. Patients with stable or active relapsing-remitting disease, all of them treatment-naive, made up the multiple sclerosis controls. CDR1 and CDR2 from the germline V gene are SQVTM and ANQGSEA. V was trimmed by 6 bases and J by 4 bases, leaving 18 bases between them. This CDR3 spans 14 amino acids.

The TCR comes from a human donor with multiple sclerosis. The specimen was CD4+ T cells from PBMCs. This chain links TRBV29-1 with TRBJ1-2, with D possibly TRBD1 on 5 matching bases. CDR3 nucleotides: TGCAGCGTGATAGACCGGGGGTTCGGCTATGGCTACACCTTC. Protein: CSVIDRGFGYGYTF.